The 11 T cell receptor beta chains in this list originate from one sample, sequenced in a study of sequential checkpoint blockade in melanoma. Sequencing used immunoSEQ multiplex PCR; TCRdb keeps in-frame clones, though not all of them. The table lists roughly 20,000 clones, just under 75% of them singletons, with 21% in the top ten. The sample's treatment: randomized to nivolumab then ipilimumab (arm A) or the reverse (arm B). This sample comprised CD8+ T cells sorted from blood (inferred from file names), obtained from a patient given nivolumab and ipilimumab in sequence. These receptors were obtained from a human donor with melanoma.

CDR3 nucleotide sequence: TGTGCCAGCAGTCGGACTAGCGGGACTCAGGCTGAGCAGTTCTTC. Translating it yields CASSRTSGTQAEQFF. This chain connects TRBV6-4 to TRBJ2-1; TRBD2 agrees at 12 bases. Germline V lookup: CDR1 MRHNA, CDR2 SNTAGT. The CDR3 totals 15 residues. The V gene end was trimmed by 5 bases and the J gene end by 9 bases; junction bases not matched to a gene: 8.

This rearrangement joins TRBV5-8 to TRBJ1-5; D might be TRBD1 (6 bases). Trimming left V 2 bases short and J 5 bases short, with 14 bases between. CDR1 is SGHTS and CDR2 is YDEGEE in the germline V gene. This CDR3 is built from 15 residues. The CDR3 region is CASSLGQISYQPQHF. CDR3 coding DNA: TGTGCCAGCAGCTTAGGACAGATCTCCTATCAGCCCCAGCATTTT.

The chain employs TRBV5-6 and TRBJ1-3; TRBD1 might be the D (5 bases). The V end was cut by 2 bases, the J end by 4 bases, with 7 bases between. The germline CDR1 and CDR2 sequences are SGHDT and YYEEEE. The CDR3 extends over 13 amino acids. CDR3: CASSFGGGNTIYF. The CDR3 DNA follows: TGTGCCAGCAGCTTCGGGGGGGGAAACACCATATATTTT.

The genes are TRBV6-5 and TRBJ2-3; 9 nucleotides agree with TRBD2. The ends lost 2 bases at V and 4 bases at J; junction bases unmatched: 7. The V gene's germline CDR1 is MNHEY and CDR2 SVGAGI. This CDR3 is built from 16 residues. CDR3 in amino acids: CASSYTGRGGSDTQYF. CDR3 bases: TGTGCCAGCAGTTACACCGGGCGGGGGGGCTCAGATACGCAGTATTTT.

The chain joins TRBV5-1 to TRBJ2-7; 10 bases align to TRBD1. The CDR3 length is 15 residues. Germline assignment: CDR1 SGHRS and CDR2 YFSETQ. The J segment lost 4 bases and the V segment lost 0 bases, leaving 4 bases of the junction unmatched. The CDR3 region has the DNA TGCGCCAGCAGCTTGGCCGGACAGGGGGGGTACGAGCAGTACTTC. Its protein product is CASSLAGQGGYEQYF.

The sample holds a few counts of this clone. This sequence joins TRBV6-1 and TRBJ2-7, with 9 bases aligning to TRBD2. V was clipped by 1 base and J by 7 bases; unmatched bases: 8. Germline V gene sequence: CDR1 MNHNS, CDR2 SASEGT. This CDR3 spans 15 amino acids. CDR3 sequence (DNA): TGTGCCAGCAGTGAAGAAGGTAGCGGGAGTCGGGAGCAGTACTTC. This encodes CASSEEGSGSREQYF.

This chain links TRBV9 with TRBJ2-1, with 8 bases that match TRBD1. The V gene end was trimmed by 0 bases and the J gene end by 9 bases; junction bases not matched to a gene: 5. Germline CDR1 SGDLS, CDR2 YYNGEE. This CDR3 region has 14 residues. CDR3 residues: CASSVGAGGGEQFF. DNA of the CDR3: TGTGCCAGCAGCGTAGGGGCAGGGGGCGGTGAGCAGTTCTTC.

The V and J genes are TRBV11-2 and TRBJ1-3; 7 nucleotides align to TRBD1. V lost 5 bases and J lost 4; bases outside the gene matches: 5. The CDR3 spans 14 residues. Per germline, CDR1 SGHAT and CDR2 FQNNGV. The CDR3 spells CASSTRGQGNTIYF. CDR3 DNA sequence: TGTGCCAGCAGCACAAGGGGGCAAGGAAACACCATATATTTT.

The chain links TRBV19 to TRBJ2-7; D is possibly TRBD1 (5 bases). CDR1 is LNHDA and CDR2 is SQIVND in the germline V gene (reference sequence). The ends were cut back, 4 bases at V and 6 bases at J, with 13 bases in the middle. This CDR3 region has 13 residues. The CDR3 DNA follows: TGTGCCAGTAGTAGCTATCAGGGTGTCGAGCAGTACTTC. Its translation: CASSSYQGVEQYF.

The chain has TRBV18 and TRBJ2-6, with 10 bases lining up with TRBD1. Germline V gives CDR1 KGHSH, CDR2 LQKENI. The CDR3 totals 18 residues. J lost 1 base, V lost 2 bases, and 5 bases had no gene match. This chain's CDR3 is CASSPGTGVSSGANVLTF. The DNA of the CDR3 is TGTGCCAGCTCACCAGGGACAGGGGTTTCGTCTGGGGCCAACGTCCTGACTTTC. Full variable domain (rest looked up from reference TRBV18 and TRBJ2-6): NAGVMQNPRHLVRRRGQEARLRCSPMKGHSHVYWYRQLPEEGLKFMVYLQKENIIDESGMPKERFSAEFPKEGPSILRIQQVVRGDSAAYFCASSPGTGVSSGANVLTFGAGSRLTVL.

CDR3 bases: TGTGCCAGCAGCTTGAAGGGGGACGGCTACACCTTC. This translates into CASSLKGDGYTF. This chain connects TRBV11-2 to TRBJ1-2; a weak D match, TRBD1 (6 bases). CDR3 length: 12 residues. CDR1 SGHAT and CDR2 FQNNGV come from the germline V gene. V lost 3 bases and J lost 8, with 10 bases in between.